This paragraph reports one TCR beta chain. Its antigen is currently unknown. This record belongs to a study of blood T cells in healthy people across ages. This CDR3 is built from 16 residues. V shed 3 bases and J shed 2 bases, with 15 bases lying between them. Germline V gene lookup returns CDR1 SGHAT and CDR2 FQDESV (reference sequence). Study-wide results and limits: Diversity figures based on one million T cells were deemed too low.

Together with a sample-barcoded 5' primer, a J-beta primer mix was included in a second PCR lasting about 6 to 11 cycles. Each CDR3 protein gets one entry after TCRdb re-called the 5' RACE reads with MiXCR. The sample contains over a million distinct CDR3 sequences, roughly 60% of which appear only once. What was sequenced was blood. The sequence derives from a man between 18 and 29 years old in good health. V and J are TRBV11-1 and TRBJ2-3; D is uncertain. As DNA, the CDR3 is TGTGCCAGCAGCTTGGCTTATCCTGCCCCCACAGATACGCAGTATTTT. Translated: CASSLAYPAPTDTQYF.